Following are 17 T cell receptor beta chains from one sample sequenced in a study of vaccination effects on CD4 cells after COVID-19. Assay used: immunoSEQ multiplex PCR; TCRdb lists only in-frame clones, some missing. The repertoire holds about 50,000 clones, with about 76% as singletons. Following 10 days of culture, CD4+ T cells were isolated. The person acquired a PCR-confirmed SARS-CoV-2 infection between March and December 2020. Vaccination of participants consisted of two doses of either the BNT162b2 or mRNA-1273 vaccine. Their specific antigens are unknown. This specimen consisted of CD4+ T cells from PBMCs cultured without peptide, obtained after COVID-19 vaccination. These receptors all stem from a human donor who had a prior SARS-CoV-2 infection.

The V call is TRBV4-2, the J call TRBJ2-7; maybe TRBD2 (7 bases). In germline, CDR1 is LGHNA, CDR2 YNFKEQ. The V end was cut by 4 bases, the J end by 2 bases, with 18 bases between. The CDR3 runs to 16 residues. As DNA, the CDR3 is TGTGCCAGCAGCCGCCTGGGGGGGGCCCGAGCCTACGAGCAGTACTTC. Protein: CASSRLGGARAYEQYF.

This clone was detected only once. V is TRBV4-2 and J is TRBJ1-2; no definite D call. Germline assignment: CDR1 LGHNA and CDR2 YNFKEQ. Trimming removed 2 bases from V and 0 bases from J, with 10 bases in between. The CDR3 is made up of 15 amino acids. CDR3 DNA sequence: TGTGCCAGCAGCCAAAAAGGCAGTCCTAACTATGGCTACACCTTC. Translated, it gives CASSQKGSPNYGYTF.

The CDR3 DNA follows: TGTGCCAGTAGTGTCCGACAGGAGGAAGAAGCTTTCTTT. Its protein is CASSVRQEEEAFF. This chain uses TRBV19 with TRBJ1-1; weak D call: TRBD1 (6 bases). Germline CDR1 LNHDA, CDR2 SQIVND (reference sequence). The CDR3 runs 13 residues. V shed 5 bases and J shed 8 bases, with 15 bases lying between them.

J is TRBJ1-1 and V is TRBV5-1, with D hard to call. Deletions cut 0 bases from V and 5 bases from J, with 11 bases between. Germline V lookup: CDR1 SGHRS, CDR2 YFSETQ. There are 14 residues in the CDR3. This CDR3 reads CASSLVGVGTEAFF. The CDR3 nucleotides are TGCGCCAGCAGCTTGGTGGGCGTTGGGACTGAAGCTTTCTTT.

The chain joins TRBV9 to TRBJ1-2; TRBD1 matches 7 bases. Germline V gene sequence: CDR1 SGDLS, CDR2 YYNGEE. V lost 3 bases and J lost 3; bases outside the gene matches: 11. The CDR3 contains 16 residues. CDR3 sequence: CASSAGTALEHYGYTF. In DNA, the CDR3 is TGTGCCAGCAGCGCCGGGACAGCGCTTGAGCACTATGGCTACACCTTC.

The V and J genes are TRBV6-1 and TRBJ2-3, with 9 bases identical to TRBD1. Germline loops: CDR1 MNHNS, CDR2 SASEGT. The CDR3 is 19 residues long. With 3 bases clipped from V and 4 bases from J, the junction kept 17 bases outside the gene matches. The CDR3 protein is CASSDIGTGFSEKPDTQYF. Written as DNA, the CDR3 is TGTGCCAGCAGTGATATCGGGACAGGGTTTTCGGAGAAACCAGATACGCAGTATTTT.

V is TRBV7-2 and J is TRBJ2-2; D is perhaps TRBD1 or TRBD2 (5 bases each). Per germline, CDR1 SGHTA and CDR2 FQGNSA. CDR3 length equals 14 residues. V dropped 1 base and J dropped 6 bases, with 9 bases sitting between them. CDR3 coding DNA: TGTGCCAGCAGCTTAGATTGGGGGTCCGGGGAGCTGTTTTTT. Encoded protein: CASSLDWGSGELFF.

The rearrangement joins TRBV11-2 to TRBJ1-2; D is uncertain. Germline CDR1 is SGHAT and CDR2 is FQNNGV. V was trimmed by 4 bases and J by 4 bases, leaving 19 bases between them. This CDR3 spans 16 amino acids. CDR3 protein: CASSSPRGFGVYGYTF. The CDR3, as DNA: TGTGCCAGCAGCTCACCTCGCGGGTTCGGCGTCTATGGCTACACCTTC. The full variable domain, in which reference TRBV11-2 and TRBJ1-2 provide the parts outside the CDR3, is EAGVAQSPRYKIIEKRQSVAFWCNPISGHATLYWYQQILGQGPKLLIQFQNNGVVDDSQLPKDRFSAERLKGVDSTLKIQPAKLEDSAVYLCASSSPRGFGVYGYTFGSGTRLTVV.

Turning to this clone: This same CDR3 is encoded by further DNA sequences in the sample. The chain couples TRBV20-1 to TRBJ2-7; D remains ambiguous. The CDR3 consists of 11 residues. CDR1 DFQATT and CDR2 SNEGSKA come from the germline V gene (reference sequence). V gave up 3 bases and J gave up 4 bases, with 7 bases separating them. As DNA, the CDR3 is TGCAGTGCTAGCCGTTCGTACGAGCAGTACTTC. It specifies CSASRSYEQYF.

The J gene is TRBJ2-7, the V gene TRBV28; D is undetermined. Germline loops: CDR1 MDHEN, CDR2 SYDVKM. Deletions cut 5 bases from V and 3 bases from J, with 8 bases between. The CDR3 has 12 amino acids. The CDR3 here is CASSHSSYEQYF. As DNA, the CDR3 is TGTGCCAGCAGTCACTCCAGCTACGAGCAGTACTTC.

This chain joins TRBV21-1 and TRBJ2-7; whether TRBD2, the table's D call, matches the DNA was not checked. TRBV21-1 is termed a pseudogene. This CDR3 is built from 16 residues. The CDR3 region has the DNA TGTGCCAGCAGCAAAGTTGAGCGGGAGGGCACCTACGAGCAGTACTTC. Its protein product is CASSKVEREGTYEQYF.

The chain is built from TRBV6-2 or TRBV6-3 and TRBJ2-5; D is tentatively TRBD1 or TRBD2 (6 bases each). Germline CDR1 MNHEY, CDR2 SVGEGT. There are 16 residues in the CDR3. Trimming took off 0 bases at V and 1 base at J, with 12 bases between the two ends. Here the CDR3 reads CASSYSISGAQETQYF. The CDR3 DNA reads TGTGCCAGCAGTTACTCGATATCGGGGGCCCAAGAGACCCAGTACTTC.

This clone has just one count. The chain has TRBV2 and TRBJ2-3, with unresolved D. The CDR3 is 13 amino acids. V lost 5 bases to trimming and J lost 0 bases, with 6 bases between them. Germline CDR1 reads SNHLY; CDR2 reads FYNNEI. The CDR3 sequence is CASSPDSTDTQYF. DNA of the CDR3: TGTGCCAGCAGTCCGGACAGCACAGATACGCAGTATTTT.

V usage is TRBV19 and J usage is TRBJ2-7; D may be TRBD2 (6 bases). The CDR3 sequence is 15 residues long. Germline V gene data show CDR1 as LNHDA and CDR2 as SQIVND (reference sequence). Trimming left V 6 bases short and J 3 bases short, with 18 bases between. Here the CDR3 reads CASRTIGGAIYEQYF. CDR3 sequence (DNA): TGTGCCAGTAGAACAATTGGAGGGGCTATCTACGAGCAGTACTTC.

The rearrangement uses TRBV11-3 and TRBJ1-1; D uncertain. The germline CDR1 and CDR2 sequences are SGHNT and YENEEA. This CDR3 contains 13 residues. Trimming took 4 bases from V and 3 from J, leaving 9 bases between them. The CDR3 sequence: CASSSRRDTEAFF. The CDR3 DNA reads as TGTGCCAGCAGCTCTCGACGGGACACTGAAGCTTTCTTT. Full variable domain (rest looked up from reference TRBV11-3 and TRBJ1-1): EAGVVQSPRYKIIEKKQPVAFWCNPISGHNTLYWYLQNLGQGPELLIRYENEEAVDDSQLPKDRFSAERLKGVDSTLKIQPAELGDSAVYLCASSSRRDTEAFFGQGTRLTVV.

The chain couples TRBV2 to TRBJ2-1; 11 bases are a match to TRBD2. This CDR3 has 14 amino acids. The V segment lost 3 bases and the J segment 8 bases; nucleotides outside the gene matches: 3. Germline lookup yields CDR1 SNHLY and CDR2 FYNNEI. The DNA of the CDR3 is TGTGCCAGCAGTGAGGCTAGCGGGGGGCATGAGCAGTTCTTC. It is translated as CASSEASGGHEQFF.

This clone was detected only once. V and J are TRBV14 and TRBJ1-1; TRBD1 matches 7 bases. This CDR3 spans 15 amino acids. Losses at the gene ends were 5 bases for V and 5 bases for J; bases not matched to a gene: 11. From germline, CDR1 is SGHDN and CDR2 FVKESK. DNA of the CDR3: TGTGCCAGCAGCGAGAACAGGGGCTGGGGGACTGAAGCTTTCTTT. Encoded protein: CASSENRGWGTEAFF.